This T cell receptor beta chain emerged from a study of OX40 agonist ivuxolimab in advanced cancers. Study background: Ivuxolimab, an antibody that agonizes OX40 (CD134), was administered to the patients. Patients were infused with ivuxolimab every 2 weeks at 0.01 to 10 mg/kg. Antecedent anti-PD-1, anti-PD-L1 or anti-CTLA-4 therapy was permissible, with around 40% having received some.

CDR1 and CDR2 from the germline V gene are SGHAT and FQNNGV. V gave up 5 bases and J gave up 4 bases; unmatched junction bases: 9. The CDR3 is made up of 15 amino acids. As for this clone: Its antigen is undetermined.

Generated by immunoSEQ multiplex PCR, the TCRdb table keeps only in-frame clones and is missing some. The sample carries around 77,000 clones, about nine tenths recorded once. Notes on the study in general: People who partly responded at 0.1-3.0 mg/kg had some of the least clonal expansion seen.

The receptor comes from an adult with an advanced solid tumor such as melanoma, head and neck, liver or kidney cancer. The V and J genes are TRBV11-2 and TRBJ2-3, with 7 bases identical to TRBD1. Source: CD4+ or CD8+ T cells sorted from blood, taken in a trial of the OX40 agonist ivuxolimab. The CDR3 is CASSPTGVNADTQYF. The CDR3 DNA is TGTGCCAGCAGCCCAACAGGGGTCAATGCAGATACGCAGTATTTT.